This TCR beta chain was captured by sequencing in a study of T-cell reconstitution after alpha-beta-depleted transplantation in children. For TCRbeta, the library was prepared with unique molecular identifiers. TCRdb re-derived calls from the PCR reads in MiXCR, one entry per CDR3 protein. The sample carries hundreds of thousands of distinct CDR3 sequences, 20% to 25% recorded once. The CDR3 length is 14 residues. The trim removed 8 bases at V and 4 bases at J, leaving 5 bases unmatched. Germline CDR1 MGHDK, CDR2 SYGVNS. The receptor was isolated from a boy in the first two years of life who had a stem cell transplant for acute myeloid leukemia, so the T cells may come from the graft donor. The V gene is TRBV25-1, the J gene TRBJ2-5; 12 bases agree with TRBD2. The material sequenced was PBMCs, mostly from graft donor cells, taken 360 days after TCRalphabeta/CD19-depleted stem cell transplant. The CDR3 DNA follows: TGTGCCAGCGCGACTAGCGGGGGCTTAGAGACCCAGTACTTC. Translating gives CASATSGGLETQYF.